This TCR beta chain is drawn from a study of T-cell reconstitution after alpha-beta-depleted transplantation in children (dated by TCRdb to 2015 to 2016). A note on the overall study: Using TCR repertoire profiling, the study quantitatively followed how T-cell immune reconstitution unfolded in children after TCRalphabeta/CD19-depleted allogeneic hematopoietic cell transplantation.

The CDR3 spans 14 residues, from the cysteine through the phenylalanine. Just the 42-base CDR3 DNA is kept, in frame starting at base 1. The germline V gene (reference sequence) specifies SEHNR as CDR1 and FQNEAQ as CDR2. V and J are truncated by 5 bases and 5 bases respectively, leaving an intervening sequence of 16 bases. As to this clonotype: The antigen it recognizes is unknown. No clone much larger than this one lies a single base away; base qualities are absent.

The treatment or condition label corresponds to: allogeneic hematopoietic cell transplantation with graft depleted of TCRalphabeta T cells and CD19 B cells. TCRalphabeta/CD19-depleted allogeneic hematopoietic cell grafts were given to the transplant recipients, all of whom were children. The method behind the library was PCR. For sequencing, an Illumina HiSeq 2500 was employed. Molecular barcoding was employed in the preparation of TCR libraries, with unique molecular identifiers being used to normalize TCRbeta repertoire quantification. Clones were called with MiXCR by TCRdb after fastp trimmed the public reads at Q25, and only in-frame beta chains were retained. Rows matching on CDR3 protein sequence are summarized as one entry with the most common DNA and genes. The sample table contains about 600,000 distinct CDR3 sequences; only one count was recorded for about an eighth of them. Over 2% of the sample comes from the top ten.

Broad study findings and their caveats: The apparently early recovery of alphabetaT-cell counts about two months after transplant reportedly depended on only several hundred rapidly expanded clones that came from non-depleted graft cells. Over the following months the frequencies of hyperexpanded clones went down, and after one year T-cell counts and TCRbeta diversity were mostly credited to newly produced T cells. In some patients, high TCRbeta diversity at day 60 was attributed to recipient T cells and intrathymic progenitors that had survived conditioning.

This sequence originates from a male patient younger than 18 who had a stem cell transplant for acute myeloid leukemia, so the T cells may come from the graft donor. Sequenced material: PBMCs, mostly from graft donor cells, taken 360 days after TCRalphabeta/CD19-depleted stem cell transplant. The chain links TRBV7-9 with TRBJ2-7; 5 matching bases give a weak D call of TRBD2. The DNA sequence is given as TGTGCCAGCAGCCTCCGGGAACTGTCGAACGAGCAGTACTTC. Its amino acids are CASSLRELSNEQYF.